A single sample is the source of the 24 T cell receptor beta chains below, sequenced in a study of PD-L1 blockade in urothelial cancer. The time point denotes: pretreatment peripheral blood. Profiling relied on immunoSEQ multiplex PCR, and the TCRdb table lists in-frame clones only, not all of them. The table shows tens of thousands of clones, with about four fifths occurring only once. The sample was PBMCs, taken around atezolizumab (anti-PD-L1) treatment. All receptors come from a man aged 50 to 59 with urothelial cancer.

CDR3 sequence (DNA): TGTGCCTGGGCTAGGGTGGGCGGGAGTAATACCTACGAGCAGTACTTC. Encoded protein: CAWARVGGSNTYEQYF. J is TRBJ2-7 and V is TRBV30; TRBD2 matches 7 bases. Germline values: CDR1 GTSNPN, CDR2 SVGIG (reference sequence). The CDR3 sequence is 16 residues long. V lost 5 bases, J lost 2 bases, and 15 bases stayed unmatched.

V is TRBV29-1 and J is TRBJ2-2, with TRBD2 matching 9 bases. CDR1 SQVTM and CDR2 ANQGSEA come from the germline V gene. This CDR3 is built from 14 residues. V gave up 1 base and J gave up 8 bases; unmatched junction bases: 5. In nucleotides, the CDR3 is TGCAGCGTTGAAGGGACTAGCGCGGGTGGGGAGCTGTTTTTT. Its translation: CSVEGTSAGGELFF.

The chain carries TRBV5-1 and TRBJ2-7; 10 positions match TRBD1. The CDR3 totals 14 residues. Germline V gives CDR1 SGHRS, CDR2 YFSETQ. The ends lost 5 bases at V and 3 bases at J; junction bases unmatched: 5. The DNA for the CDR3 is TGCGCCAGCAGGCCGGGACAGGGGCTCTACGAGCAGTACTTC. It codes for CASRPGQGLYEQYF.

The V and J genes are TRBV9 and TRBJ1-6; 7 nucleotides agree with TRBD1. Germline CDR1 SGDLS, CDR2 YYNGEE. The CDR3 spans 15 residues. J lost 11 bases, V lost 1 base, and 9 bases had no gene match. The chain's CDR3 is CASSVSGTETAPLHF. The CDR3 bases are TGTGCCAGCAGCGTATCCGGGACAGAGACTGCACCCCTCCACTTT. Together with reference TRBV9 and TRBJ1-6, the CDR3 gives the full variable domain: DSGVTQTPKHLITATGQRVTLRCSPRSGDLSVYWYQQSLDQGLQFLIQYYNGEERAKGNILERFSAQQFPDLHSELNLSSLELGDSALYFCASSVSGTETAPLHFGNGTRLTVT.

V is TRBV25-1 and J is TRBJ1-6, with 8 bases lining up with TRBD1. The V segment lost 6 bases and the J segment 6 bases; nucleotides outside the gene matches: 4. This CDR3 is 14 amino acids long. Per the germline V gene, CDR1 is MGHDK and CDR2 is SYGVNS. The CDR3 coding sequence is TGTGCCAGCAGGTCGACAGGGGCTAATTCACCCCTCCACTTT. It encodes CASRSTGANSPLHF.

In this sample, this clone turned up a few times. The chain employs TRBV11-2 and TRBJ1-2, with a possible D match to TRBD1 (5 bases). CDR1 is SGHAT and CDR2 is FQNNGV in the germline V gene. V shed 6 bases and J shed 3 bases, with 14 bases lying between them. This CDR3 contains 14 residues. CDR3 loop: CASSQLGGDYGYTF. In DNA form, the CDR3 reads TGTGCCAGCAGTCAACTGGGGGGGGACTATGGCTACACCTTC.

This clone was seen just once. As DNA, the CDR3 is TGCGCCAGCTCATTTGGCGGGACTCCTGCAAAATTGTACTTC. Its protein product is CASSFGGTPAKLYF. The chain couples TRBV5-1 to TRBJ2-7; D perhaps matches TRBD2 (6 bases). Germline CDR1 reads SGHRS; CDR2 reads YFSETQ. This CDR3 has 14 amino acids. V shed 7 bases and J shed 12 bases, with 26 bases lying between them. The whole variable domain, filled in from reference TRBV5-1 and TRBJ2-7, reads KAGVTQTPRYLIKTRGQQVTLSCSPISGHRSVSWYQQTPGQGLQFLFEYFSETQRNKGNFPGRFSGRQFSNSRSEMNVSTLELGDSALYLCASSFGGTPAKLYFGPGTRLTVT.

The V and J genes are TRBV11-2 and TRBJ2-2, with D perhaps TRBD1 (5 bases). CDR3 length: 16 amino acids. The germline V and J ends were trimmed by 7 bases and 5 bases, with 20 bases remaining between them. Germline values: CDR1 SGHAT, CDR2 FQNNGV. For the CDR3, the DNA is TGTGCCAGCAAACCCCTTAAAGGGGCAATAACCGGGGAGCTGTTTTTT. It encodes CASKPLKGAITGELFF.

The rearrangement joins TRBV25-1 to TRBJ2-1; weak D call: TRBD1 (6 bases). The CDR3 length is 16 residues. The V end was cut by 5 bases, the J end by 8 bases, with 22 bases between. The germline gives CDR1 MGHDK, CDR2 SYGVNS. For the CDR3, the DNA is TGTGCCAGCAGTTTTTCTGGACAGTCCCCTGTCGATGAGCAGTTCTTC. Translation: CASSFSGQSPVDEQFF.

This clone has just one count. The V call is TRBV19, the J call TRBJ2-1, with 13 bases lining up with TRBD2. V was pared by 4 bases and J by 4 bases, with 10 bases of the junction left unmatched. The V gene's germline CDR1 is LNHDA and CDR2 SQIVND (reference sequence). This CDR3 has 18 amino acids. The CDR3 region is CASSRRRGTSGEYNEQFF. DNA of the CDR3: TGTGCCAGTAGTAGGCGAAGAGGGACTAGCGGGGAATACAATGAGCAGTTCTTC.

The chain carries TRBV18 and TRBJ1-3, with D possibly being TRBD1 (6 bases). The CDR3 runs to 13 residues. Deletions cut 4 bases from V and 6 bases from J, with 10 bases between. CDR1 KGHSH and CDR2 LQKENI come from the germline V gene. The CDR3 DNA reads TGTGCCAGCTCACTGGACAGAGTAAACACCATATATTTT. This encodes CASSLDRVNTIYF.

The V and J genes are TRBV5-4 and TRBJ2-7; D perhaps matches TRBD2 (5 bases). The germline gives CDR1 SGHNT, CDR2 YYREEE (reference sequence). The V gene lost 10 bases and the J gene lost 6 bases, with 17 bases spanning the gap. The CDR3 is 12 residues long. CDR3 amino acids: CAGVRAPGEQYF. The CDR3 DNA reads TGTGCCGGAGTGAGGGCCCCCGGCGAGCAGTACTTC.

V is TRBV18 and J is TRBJ2-2, with D unclear. This CDR3 contains 15 residues. V lost 3 bases and J lost 0, with 8 bases in between. CDR1 is KGHSH, CDR2 LQKENI, per germline. CDR3 nucleotides: TGTGCCAGCTCACCTAAAGGAGCGAACACCGGGGAGCTGTTTTTT. Translating gives CASSPKGANTGELFF. The whole variable domain, remainder taken from reference TRBV18 and TRBJ2-2, is NAGVMQNPRHLVRRRGQEARLRCSPMKGHSHVYWYRQLPEEGLKFMVYLQKENIIDESGMPKERFSAEFPKEGPSILRIQQVVRGDSAAYFCASSPKGANTGELFFGEGSRLTVL.

This sequence joins TRBV6-5 and TRBJ2-2, with TRBD1 matching 8 bases. Germline values: CDR1 MNHEY, CDR2 SVGAGI. Losses at the gene ends were 10 bases for V and 1 base for J; bases not matched to a gene: 2. This CDR3 is built from 13 residues. The CDR3 spells CATGTGNTGELFF. In DNA form, the CDR3 reads TGTGCCACTGGGACAGGGAACACCGGGGAGCTGTTTTTT.

The rearrangement links TRBV29-1 to TRBJ2-1; tentatively, D is TRBD2 (6 bases). Germline CDR1 is SQVTM and CDR2 is ANQGSEA. The CDR3 length is 11 residues. Trimming shortened V by 4 bases and J by 9 bases, and 10 bases separated the two germline ends. The CDR3 loop reads CSVGRRGEQFF. The CDR3 region has the DNA TGCAGCGTTGGGAGGCGGGGTGAGCAGTTCTTC.

This clone occurred a few times. This chain joins TRBV6-5 and TRBJ1-5; the D is unclear. The V gene's germline CDR1 is MNHEY and CDR2 SVGAGI. V dropped 5 bases and J dropped 6 bases, with 8 bases sitting between them. The CDR3 covers 12 residues. The CDR3 reads CASSGSGQPQHF. CDR3 coding DNA: TGTGCCAGCAGTGGTTCGGGTCAGCCCCAGCATTTT.

The V gene is TRBV9, the J gene TRBJ1-1; no definite D call. Germline lookup yields CDR1 SGDLS and CDR2 YYNGEE. With 4 bases removed from V and 4 bases from J, the gap between germline ends came to 23 bases. The CDR3 extends over 17 amino acids. The CDR3 DNA reads as TGTGCCAGCAGCTCCGTGTCCCCCGGGATTGTTACCACTGAAGCTTTCTTT. Its translation is CASSSVSPGIVTTEAFF.

The table lists this clone with a few counts. Sequence at one end of the junction differs from germline and may be a read error. This sequence joins TRBV11-2 and TRBJ2-6; 9 bases map to TRBD1. Germline assignment: CDR1 SGHAT and CDR2 FQNNGV. The CDR3 loop spans 17 amino acids. CDR3 sequence reads: CASSLDRGEPGANVLTF. Written as DNA, the CDR3 is TGTGCCAGCAGCCTAGACAGGGGGGAACCTGGGGCCAACGTCCTGACTTTC. Looking up the rest from reference TRBV11-2 and TRBJ2-6 gives the full variable domain: EAGVAQSPRYKIIEKRQSVAFWCNPISGHATLYWYQQILGQGPKLLIQFQNNGVVDDSQLPKDRFSAERLKGVDSTLKIQPAKLEDSAVYLCASSLDRGEPGANVLTFGAGSRLTVL.

This sequence joins TRBV5-4 and TRBJ2-7, with 11 nucleotides matching TRBD2. From germline, CDR1 is SGHNT and CDR2 YYREEE (reference sequence). The ends lost 3 bases at V and 1 base at J; junction bases unmatched: 6. This CDR3 spans 16 amino acids. Here the CDR3 reads CASSWLTSGASYEQYF. The CDR3 DNA sequence: TGTGCCAGCAGCTGGTTGACTAGCGGGGCTTCCTACGAGCAGTACTTC.

The chain carries TRBV4-1 and TRBJ2-1, with 10 bases matching TRBD2. V lost 10 bases and J lost 4; bases outside the gene matches: 4. There are 13 residues in the CDR3. CDR1 and CDR2 from the germline V gene are MGHRA and YSYEKL. Here the CDR3 reads CATGTSVYNEQFF. The CDR3 DNA reads as TGCGCCACCGGGACTAGCGTGTACAATGAGCAGTTCTTC.

The chain couples TRBV5-4 to TRBJ2-5; TRBD1 matches 9 bases. The germline V gene has CDR1 SGHNT and CDR2 YYREEE (reference sequence). J lost 3 bases, V lost 4 bases, and 13 bases had no gene match. This CDR3 has 17 amino acids. CDR3 DNA: TGTGCCAGCAGCCCCCAGACCCTAACAGGGGGCAAAGAGACCCAGTACTTC. Encoded protein: CASSPQTLTGGKETQYF.

The chain joins TRBV30 to TRBJ2-5; TRBD2 is a possible D gene (6 bases). Germline assignment: CDR1 GTSNPN and CDR2 SVGIG (reference sequence). Between the trimmed V and J ends, which lost 2 bases and 5 bases, there was a span of 15 bases. CDR3 size: 14 residues. The CDR3 protein is CAWSTLGGKETQYF. The CDR3 nucleotides are TGTGCCTGGAGTACTCTCGGGGGTAAGGAGACCCAGTACTTC.

The chain joins TRBV30 to TRBJ2-7; perhaps TRBD2 as D (5 bases). The CDR3 length is 11 residues. The V end was cut by 5 bases, the J end by 4 bases, with 9 bases between. CDR1 is GTSNPN and CDR2 is SVGIG in the germline V gene (reference sequence). The DNA of the CDR3 is TGTGCCTGGGAGAGGGCGTACGAGCAGTACTTC. Protein: CAWERAYEQYF.

The J gene is TRBJ2-7, the V gene TRBV19; TRBD2 aligns across 16 bases. Per the germline V gene, CDR1 is LNHDA and CDR2 is SQIVND (reference sequence). This CDR3 spans 14 amino acids. The CDR3 region has the DNA TGTGGCCTTAAGGGACTAGCGGGGGGGTACGAGCAGTACTTC. Protein product: CGLKGLAGGYEQYF.